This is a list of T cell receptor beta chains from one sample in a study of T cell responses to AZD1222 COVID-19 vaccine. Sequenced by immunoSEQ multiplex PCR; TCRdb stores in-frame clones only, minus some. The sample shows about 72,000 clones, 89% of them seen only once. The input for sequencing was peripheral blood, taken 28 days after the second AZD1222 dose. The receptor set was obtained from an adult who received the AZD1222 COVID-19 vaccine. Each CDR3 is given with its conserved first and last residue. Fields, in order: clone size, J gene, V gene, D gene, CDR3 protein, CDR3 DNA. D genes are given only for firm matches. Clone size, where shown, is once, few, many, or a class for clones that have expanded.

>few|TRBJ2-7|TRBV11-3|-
CASSLSSYEQYF
TGTGCCAGCAGCTTATCGAGTTACGAGCAGTACTTC
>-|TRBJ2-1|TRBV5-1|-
CASSLDGGLGYNEQFF
TGCGCCAGCAGCTTGGACGGTGGTCTGGGATACAATGAGCAGTTCTTC
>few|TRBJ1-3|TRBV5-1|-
CASSLGTSGNTIYF
TGCGCCAGCAGCTTGGGGACTTCTGGAAACACCATATATTTT
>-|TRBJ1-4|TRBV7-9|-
CASSLEGGTNEKLFF
TGTGCCAGCAGCTTAGAGGGAGGGACTAATGAAAAACTGTTTTTT
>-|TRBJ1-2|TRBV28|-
CASGQSYGYTF
TGTGCCAGTGGACAGTCCTATGGCTACACCTTC
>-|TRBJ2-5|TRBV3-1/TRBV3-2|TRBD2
CASSLWGTSGIETQYF
TGTGCCAGCAGCCTATGGGGGACTAGCGGGATTGAGACCCAGTACTTC
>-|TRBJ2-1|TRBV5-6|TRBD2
CASSTLTSGGRESNEQFF
TGTGCCAGCAGCACTTTGACCTCTGGCGGGAGGGAGAGCAATGAGCAGTTCTTC
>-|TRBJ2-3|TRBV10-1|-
CASNAQLGDTQYF
TGCGCCAGCAATGCGCAGTTAGGAGATACGCAGTATTTT
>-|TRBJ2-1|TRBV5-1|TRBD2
CASSLGLAEWQQFF
TGCGCCAGCAGCCTCGGACTAGCGGAATGGCAGCAGTTCTTC
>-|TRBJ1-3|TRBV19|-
CASRDSPGNTIYF
TGTGCCAGTAGGGATTCCCCTGGAAACACCATATATTTT
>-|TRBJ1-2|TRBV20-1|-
CSASDDQYGYTF
TGCAGTGCTAGTGACGACCAATATGGCTACACCTTC
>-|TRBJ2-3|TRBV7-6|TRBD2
CASSPRSSGGGTDTQYF
TGTGCCAGCAGCCCCAGATCTAGCGGAGGGGGCACAGATACGCAGTATTTT
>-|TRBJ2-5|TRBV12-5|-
CASGFGETEETQYF
TGTGCTAGTGGTTTCGGGGAGACAGAAGAGACCCAGTACTTC
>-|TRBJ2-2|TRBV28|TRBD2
CASSKGGLAGNTGELFF
TGTGCCAGCTCTAAGGGGGGACTAGCGGGGAACACCGGGGAGCTGTTTTTT
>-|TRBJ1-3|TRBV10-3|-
CAISDGAAGNTIYF
TGTGCCATCAGTGACGGGGCGGCAGGAAACACCATATATTTT
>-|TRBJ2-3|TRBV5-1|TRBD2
CASSYGLATDTQYF
TGCGCCAGCAGCTATGGACTAGCGACAGATACGCAGTATTTT
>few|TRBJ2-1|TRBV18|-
CASSPPQGVGFF
TGTGCCAGCTCACCCCCACAGGGAGTGGGATTCTTC
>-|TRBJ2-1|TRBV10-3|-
CAIKATLTYNEQFF
TGTGCCATCAAGGCAACACTTACCTACAATGAGCAGTTCTTC
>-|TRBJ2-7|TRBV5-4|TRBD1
CASSRDSHYEQYF
TGTGCCAGCAGCCGGGACAGCCACTACGAGCAGTACTTC
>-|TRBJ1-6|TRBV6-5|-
CASTALGPRAPLHF
TGTGCCAGCACCGCACTAGGTCCCCGGGCACCCCTCCACTTT
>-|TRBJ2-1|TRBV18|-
CASSDRINNEQFF
TGTGCCAGCTCAGACAGGATTAACAATGAGCAGTTCTTC
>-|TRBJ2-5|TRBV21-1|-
CASSLNREGKETQYF
TGTGCCAGCAGCCTCAATCGGGAAGGGAAAGAGACCCAGTACTTC
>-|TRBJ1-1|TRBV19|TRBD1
CASSSGQGLTEAFF
TGTGCCAGTAGTTCGGGACAGGGGTTGACTGAAGCTTTCTTT
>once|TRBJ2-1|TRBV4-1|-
CASSQVSLAPYNEQFF
TGCGCCAGCAGCCAAGTGAGCCTAGCGCCCTACAATGAGCAGTTCTTC
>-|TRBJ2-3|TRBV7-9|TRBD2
CASSGRTSGRSTDTQYF
TGTGCCAGCAGCGGGAGGACTAGCGGGAGATCTACAGATACGCAGTATTTT
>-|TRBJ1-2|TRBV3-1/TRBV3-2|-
CASSHHTGTHGYTF
TGTGCCAGCAGCCATCACACAGGGACCCATGGCTACACCTTC